This passage covers 6 T cell receptor beta chains from one sample sequenced in a study of blood T cells in healthy people across ages. It was with a sample-barcoded 5' primer and a J-beta primer mix that a second PCR of about 6 to 11 cycles was run. A single record per CDR3 protein comes from TCRdb applying MiXCR to the 5' RACE reads. The table records some 1.4 million distinct CDR3 sequences, roughly 40% of them present only once. Sequenced input: blood. Receptors originate from a woman younger than 30 in good health.

The J gene is TRBJ1-6, the V gene TRBV27, with D tentatively TRBD1 (5 bases). The CDR3 has 16 amino acids. V dropped 5 bases and J dropped 10 bases, with 21 bases sitting between them. The germline gives CDR1 MNHEY, CDR2 SMNVEV (reference sequence). CDR3 in DNA: TGTGCCAGCAGTGCCCGGGACCCTCAAACGGACTCACCCCTCCACTTT. Translating gives CASSARDPQTDSPLHF.

This clonotype came up once. V is TRBV21-1 and J is TRBJ1-2; the table names TRBD1, a call not compared with the DNA. TRBV21-1 is labeled a pseudogene. The CDR3 consists of 14 residues. CDR3: CASSKDAGRNGYTF. The CDR3 coding sequence is TGTGCCAGCAGCAAAGACGCGGGGCGGAATGGCTACACCTTC.

This clonotype was counted once. This chain links TRBV3-1 with TRBJ2-1, with TRBD2 identical over 8 bases. This CDR3 spans 15 amino acids. V was clipped by 6 bases and J by 2 bases; unmatched bases: 6. In germline, CDR1 is LGHDT, CDR2 YNNKEL (reference sequence). The chain's CDR3 is CASRLGGDPYNEQFF. Written as DNA, the CDR3 is TGTGCCAGCAGGCTCGGGGGGGATCCCTACAATGAGCAGTTCTTC.

The V and J genes are TRBV6-5 and TRBJ1-1; D gene unclear. V was clipped by 5 bases and J by 5 bases, with 12 bases between them. Per the germline V gene, CDR1 is MNHEY and CDR2 is SVGAGI. The CDR3 is 13 residues long. The CDR3 nucleotides are TGTGCCAGCAGTCCCCTGGACTGGACTGAAGCTTTCTTT. Amino acids: CASSPLDWTEAFF.

The rearrangement links TRBV3-1 to TRBJ2-1; the D gene is possibly TRBD1 (5 bases). The CDR3 covers 13 residues. Germline V gene sequence: CDR1 LGHDT, CDR2 YNNKEL (reference sequence). V was shortened by 4 bases and J by 6 bases, with 10 bases between the two germline ends. This CDR3 is CASSRVGANEQFF. CDR3 DNA sequence: TGTGCCAGCAGCCGAGTTGGGGCCAATGAGCAGTTCTTC.

The V gene is TRBV14, the J gene TRBJ1-2; no clear D. Trimming took 4 bases from V and 6 from J, leaving 12 bases between them. The CDR3 loop spans 13 amino acids. CDR1 is SGHDN and CDR2 is FVKESK in the germline V gene. CDR3 region: CASSLQLEHGYTF. The CDR3 DNA sequence: TGTGCCAGCAGCCTCCAATTGGAGCATGGCTACACCTTC.